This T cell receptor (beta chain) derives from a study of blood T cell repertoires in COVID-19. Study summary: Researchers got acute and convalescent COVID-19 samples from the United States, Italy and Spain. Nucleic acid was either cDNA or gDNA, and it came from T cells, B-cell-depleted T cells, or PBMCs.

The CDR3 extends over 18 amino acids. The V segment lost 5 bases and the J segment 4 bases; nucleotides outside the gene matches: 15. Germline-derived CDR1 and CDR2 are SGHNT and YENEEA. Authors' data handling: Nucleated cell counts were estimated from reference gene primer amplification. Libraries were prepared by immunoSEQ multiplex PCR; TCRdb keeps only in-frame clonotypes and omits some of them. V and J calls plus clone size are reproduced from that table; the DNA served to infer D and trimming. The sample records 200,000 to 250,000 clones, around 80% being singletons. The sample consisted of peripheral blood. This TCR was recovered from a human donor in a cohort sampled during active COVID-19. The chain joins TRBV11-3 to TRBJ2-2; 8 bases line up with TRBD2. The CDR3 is CASSRWGYSGTGTGELFF. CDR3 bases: TGTGCCAGCAGCCGTTGGGGCTATAGCGGGACTGGCACCGGGGAGCTGTTTTTT.